The next 25 T cell receptor beta chains were all read from a single sample in a study of somatic mutations in cytotoxic T cells in rheumatoid arthritis. Method: immunoSEQ multiplex PCR; TCRdb's copy keeps in-frame clones and lacks some. The sample comprises tens of thousands of clones, approximately 80% of which are singletons, and 3.5% to 4% rests with the top ten. Sample: CD8+ T cells sorted from blood. The origin of the receptors is an adult with rheumatoid arthritis.

This rearrangement joins TRBV4-1 to TRBJ1-5, with D perhaps matching TRBD1 (6 bases). The germline V and J ends were trimmed by 1 base and 7 bases, with 11 bases remaining between them. The CDR3 loop spans 14 amino acids. Germline lookup yields CDR1 MGHRA and CDR2 YSYEKL. CDR3: CASSQAGRGQPQHF. The CDR3 nucleotides are TGCGCCAGCAGCCAAGCCGGCAGGGGACAGCCCCAGCATTTT.

This rearrangement joins TRBV6-1 to TRBJ2-1, with TRBD2 matching over 11 bases. Trimming took 2 bases from V and 8 from J; bases not matched to a gene: 5. CDR1 MNHNS and CDR2 SASEGT come from the germline V gene. The CDR3 extends over 15 amino acids. For the CDR3, the DNA is TGTGCCAGCAGTGAAACTAGCGGGGGCCAGGATGAGCAGTTCTTC. As protein: CASSETSGGQDEQFF.

This rearrangement joins TRBV6-1 to TRBJ1-4; D is possibly TRBD1 (5 bases). The CDR3 sequence is 15 residues long. Germline lookup yields CDR1 MNHNS and CDR2 SASEGT. V dropped 7 bases and J dropped 3 bases, with 15 bases sitting between them. CDR3 coding DNA: TGTGCCAGCAAAACAGTCCGGGGGGCTAATGAAAAACTGTTTTTT. This sequence encodes CASKTVRGANEKLFF.

The chain uses TRBV6-4 and TRBJ2-1; 8 bases map to TRBD1. CDR3 length equals 15 residues. The V segment lost 0 bases and the J segment 9 bases; nucleotides outside the gene matches: 7. The germline CDR1 and CDR2 sequences are MRHNA and SNTAGT. The CDR3 here is CASSDSTAGGREQFF. DNA for the CDR3: TGTGCCAGCAGTGACTCGACGGCAGGGGGCCGTGAGCAGTTCTTC.

V and J are TRBV19 and TRBJ1-2, with D perhaps matching TRBD1 (5 bases). V was clipped by 5 bases and J by 2 bases, with 9 bases between them. The V gene's germline CDR1 is LNHDA and CDR2 SQIVND (reference sequence). There are 13 residues in the CDR3. The CDR3, as DNA: TGTGCCAGTAGTGCGACAGAAAACTATGGCTACACCTTC. This codes for CASSATENYGYTF.

V and J are TRBV7-2 and TRBJ1-4; possible D gene TRBD1, 5 bases. The CDR3 length is 14 residues. Germline V gene lookup returns CDR1 SGHTA and CDR2 FQGNSA. V was pared by 1 base and J by 7 bases, with 10 bases between. CDR3 sequence (DNA): TGTGCCAGCAGCTTAGGTCCGGGGGGTGAAAAACTGTTTTTT. Its translation: CASSLGPGGEKLFF.

V usage is TRBV10-3 and J usage is TRBJ1-2, with 8 positions matching TRBD1. Germline trimming cut 2 bases from V and 7 bases from J; bases unmatched to any gene: 9. This CDR3 spans 15 amino acids. The germline V gene encodes CDR1 ENHRY and CDR2 SYGVKD. CDR3 in DNA: TGTGCCATCAGTGAGGACAGGGGCGAACTTCGTGGCTACACCTTC. This translates into CAISEDRGELRGYTF.

The rearrangement uses TRBV7-9 and TRBJ2-1, with no clear D. Trimming removed 5 bases at V and 9 bases at J, with 11 bases between. This CDR3 is 12 amino acids long. Germline assignment: CDR1 SEHNR and CDR2 FQNEAQ (reference sequence). Here the CDR3 DNA reads TGTGCCAGCAGCCCTGGGTCCGCTGAGCAGTTCTTC. It yields the protein CASSPGSAEQFF.

J is TRBJ2-1 and V is TRBV7-9; TRBD1 matches 10 bases. CDR3 length equals 16 residues. V lost 6 bases and J lost 9; bases outside the gene matches: 14. Germline loops: CDR1 SEHNR, CDR2 FQNEAQ (reference sequence). CDR3 protein: CASRVTWDRGAGEQFF. CDR3 coding DNA: TGTGCCAGCAGAGTCACCTGGGACAGGGGAGCAGGTGAGCAGTTCTTC.

V usage is TRBV25-1 and J usage is TRBJ1-1; 9 bases match TRBD1. Germline V gene data show CDR1 as MGHDK and CDR2 as SYGVNS. The V segment lost 1 base and the J segment 4 bases; nucleotides outside the gene matches: 13. The CDR3 is 18 residues long. The DNA of the CDR3 is TGTGCCAGCAGTGAATCTGATACGATATGGACAGGGGCCACTGAAGCTTTCTTT. This gives the protein CASSESDTIWTGATEAFF.

V and J are TRBV7-9 and TRBJ2-2; TRBD1 matches at 7 bases. CDR1 is SEHNR, CDR2 FQNEAQ, per germline (reference sequence). J was trimmed by 4 bases and V by 4 bases; bases with no gene match: 9. The CDR3 runs 16 residues. In DNA form, the CDR3 reads TGTGCCAGCAGCTCCGAAGGGGGCGACTTCACCGGGGAGCTGTTTTTT. It translates to CASSSEGGDFTGELFF.

The chain has TRBV15 and TRBJ1-1; no reliable D call. CDR1 LNHNV and CDR2 YYDKDF come from the germline V gene (reference sequence). The germline V and J ends were trimmed by 0 bases and 1 base, with 15 bases remaining between them. The CDR3 runs 17 residues. This CDR3 reads CATSRDLTWSTNTEAFF. The CDR3 region has the DNA TGTGCCACCAGCAGAGATTTAACTTGGTCGACGAACACTGAAGCTTTCTTT.

The chain has TRBV10-1 and TRBJ1-1; the match to TRBD1 covers 10 bases. Germline CDR1 reads WNHNN; CDR2 reads SYGVQD (reference sequence). The V and J ends lost 5 bases and 5 bases, in that order; junction bases with no gene match: 5. The CDR3 has 14 amino acids. The chain's CDR3 is CASSRQGARTEAFF. CDR3 DNA: TGCGCCAGCAGTAGACAGGGGGCTCGAACTGAAGCTTTCTTT.

V usage is TRBV11-2 and J usage is TRBJ1-2; TRBD1 is a possible D gene (5 bases). Deletions cut 5 bases from V and 4 bases from J, with 20 bases between. The CDR3 extends over 16 amino acids. The germline V gene has CDR1 SGHAT and CDR2 FQNNGV. The DNA of the CDR3 is TGTGCCAGCAGCACCTCCGGGACTCAGACGGGCTATGGCTACACCTTC. Translation gives CASSTSGTQTGYGYTF. Looking up the rest from reference TRBV11-2 and TRBJ1-2 gives the full variable domain: EAGVAQSPRYKIIEKRQSVAFWCNPISGHATLYWYQQILGQGPKLLIQFQNNGVVDDSQLPKDRFSAERLKGVDSTLKIQPAKLEDSAVYLCASSTSGTQTGYGYTFGSGTRLTVV.

The V and J genes are TRBV9 and TRBJ2-3; a weak D match, TRBD2 (6 bases). Germline V CDR1 and CDR2: SGDLS, YYNGEE. Trimming removed 0 bases from V and 5 bases from J, with 13 bases in between. CDR3 length: 15 amino acids. The CDR3 DNA reads TGTGCCAGCAGCGTAGGCGGGGCCCGAGGAGATACGCAGTATTTT. Amino acids: CASSVGGARGDTQYF.

The V and J genes are TRBV4-2 and TRBJ1-2; tentatively, D is TRBD1 (5 bases). From germline, CDR1 is LGHNA and CDR2 YNFKEQ. Trimming pared 0 bases from V and 7 bases from J, leaving 15 bases between. The CDR3 sequence is 15 residues long. CDR3: CASSQDLEQVSGYTF. CDR3 sequence (DNA): TGTGCCAGCAGCCAAGATCTTGAACAGGTTTCTGGCTACACCTTC.

This sequence joins TRBV5-4 and TRBJ2-3, with D possibly matching TRBD1 (5 bases). CDR3 length: 14 amino acids. CDR1 is SGHNT, CDR2 YYREEE, per germline (reference sequence). V shed 2 bases and J shed 4 bases, with 11 bases lying between them. CDR3 nucleotides: TGTGCCAGCAGCTTTATAGGGGCTGCAGATACGCAGTATTTT. Protein product: CASSFIGAADTQYF. Full variable domain (missing parts from reference TRBV5-4 and TRBJ2-3): ETGVTQSPTHLIKTRGQQVTLRCSSQSGHNTVSWYQQALGQGPQFIFQYYREEENGRGNFPPRFSGLQFPNYSSELNVNALELDDSALYLCASSFIGAADTQYFGPGTRLTVL.

The V gene is TRBV13, the J gene TRBJ1-6, with D perhaps TRBD1 (5 bases). V was pared by 4 bases and J by 10 bases, with 11 bases between. The germline V gene encodes CDR1 PRHDT and CDR2 FYEKMQ (reference sequence). This CDR3 region has 13 residues. CDR3 DNA: TGTGCCAGCAGCTCCGGGGGAAGGTCACCCCTCCACTTT. It encodes CASSSGGRSPLHF.

The chain uses TRBV4-2 and TRBJ1-5, with a weak D call TRBD1 (6 bases). Germline V gene sequence: CDR1 LGHNA, CDR2 YNFKEQ. V lost 0 bases to trimming and J lost 7 bases, with 22 bases between them. The CDR3 length is 18 residues. The CDR3 here is CASSQDYRLQGLRQPQHF. CDR3 coding DNA: TGTGCCAGCAGCCAAGATTACCGTCTACAGGGATTGAGGCAGCCCCAGCATTTT.

This chain links TRBV7-6 with TRBJ2-7; D may be TRBD1 or TRBD2 (5 bases each). Germline V gene lookup returns CDR1 SGHVS and CDR2 FNYEAQ. The CDR3 extends over 15 amino acids. Trimming cost V 0 bases and J 0 bases, with 9 bases left between them. As DNA, the CDR3 is TGTGCCAGCAGCTTAGCGGGGGACCTCTCCTACGAGCAGTACTTC. Translated, it gives CASSLAGDLSYEQYF.

V is TRBV27 and J is TRBJ2-5; 8 bases are shared with TRBD1. The V gene end was trimmed by 1 base and the J gene end by 2 bases; junction bases not matched to a gene: 9. CDR1 and CDR2 from the germline V gene are MNHEY and SMNVEV (reference sequence). This CDR3 is built from 17 residues. The CDR3 reads CASSLYFPGGAQETQYF. In DNA, the CDR3 is TGTGCCAGCAGTTTATATTTCCCAGGGGGCGCACAAGAGACCCAGTACTTC.

V and J are TRBV11-1 and TRBJ2-3, with 7 positions matching TRBD2. The CDR3 runs to 17 residues. The ends lost 5 bases at V and 2 bases at J; junction bases unmatched: 13. Germline V gene data show CDR1 as SGHAT and CDR2 as FQDESV (reference sequence). The CDR3 DNA reads TGTGCCAGCAGCGCATTTCCAGCGGGGCCCTCCACAGATACGCAGTATTTT. This codes for CASSAFPAGPSTDTQYF.

This chain connects TRBV4-2 to TRBJ2-7; 10 positions agree with TRBD1. V dropped 2 bases and J dropped 5; count of bases not matched to a gene: 9. This CDR3 contains 16 residues. Germline CDR1 and CDR2: LGHNA and YNFKEQ. The CDR3 DNA is TGTGCCAGCAGCCAATCCGCCGGGACAGGGGACCACGAGCAGTACTTC. It yields the protein CASSQSAGTGDHEQYF.

The genes are TRBV7-9 and TRBJ2-7; weak D call: TRBD2 (6 bases). CDR1 SEHNR and CDR2 FQNEAQ come from the germline V gene (reference sequence). The CDR3 totals 12 residues. V was pared by 3 bases and J by 8 bases, with 11 bases between. The CDR3 spells CASSFRDSQQYF. Here the CDR3 DNA reads TGTGCCAGCAGCTTCAGGGACTCCCAGCAGTACTTC.

The chain is built from TRBV11-3 and TRBJ2-1; D may match TRBD1 or TRBD2 (5 bases each). The CDR3 extends over 14 amino acids. V was cut by 5 bases and J by 4 bases, with 12 bases left in between. In germline, CDR1 is SGHNT, CDR2 YENEEA. CDR3 in amino acids: CASSDRDGYNEQFF. In DNA form, the CDR3 reads TGTGCCAGCAGCGACCGGGACGGGTACAATGAGCAGTTCTTC.